This entry concerns a single TCR beta chain. Its antigen is currently unknown. V was shortened by 3 bases and J by 4 bases, with 15 bases between the two germline ends. Germline CDR1 is LGHDT and CDR2 is YNNKEL (reference sequence). The length of the CDR3 is 15 residues. These data come from a study of blood T cells in healthy people across ages. A J-beta primer mix and a sample-barcoded 5' primer were used in a second PCR of about 7 to 12 cycles. The template-switch adaptor, which had 12 random nucleotides, put a tag on each cDNA molecule. TCRdb ran MiXCR on the 5' RACE reads and lists one entry per CDR3 protein. The sample contains 1 million or so distinct CDR3 sequences, 40% to 55% of which appear only once. Study results and limitations: A roughly linear age-dependent decrease characterized TCR beta diversity per million T cells.

Sequenced sample: blood. V is TRBV3-1 and J is TRBJ1-2; maybe TRBD1 (5 bases). The TCR originated in an older woman in good health. The DNA for the CDR3 is TGTGCCAGCAGCCACGGGGGAGCGTCGGGCTATGGCTACACCTTC. Translated: CASSHGGASGYGYTF.